These T cell receptor beta chains were read from a single sample in a study of T-cell memory formation after mild COVID-19. MiXCR, run by TCRdb on the 5' RACE reads, gives a single entry per CDR3 protein. Of roughly 370,000 distinct CDR3 sequences listed, 15% to 20% are singletons. The specimen was PBMCs or a T cell subset sorted from them (not recorded which). The receptors shown here come from a man younger than 30 who had mild COVID-19 (a few samples of this study predate the infection). Cell type and time point are not known. CDR3s include the opening cysteine and the closing phenylalanine or tryptophan. Fields, in order: V gene, J gene, CDR3 protein.

TRBV6-5	TRBJ2-3	CASRRGGDTQYF
TRBV9	TRBJ2-3	CASSPSSRTLTRYTQYF
TRBV5-4	TRBJ2-7	CASSLERADYEQYF
TRBV5-1	TRBJ2-2	CASRRTPGQGAGELFF
TRBV7-9	TRBJ2-2	CASSFEVTAGELFF
TRBV18	TRBJ2-7	CASSPDRNYEQYF
TRBV30	TRBJ1-1	CAWSVWGQGVVTEAFF
TRBV5-1	TRBJ1-5	CASSLFPDSNQPQHF
TRBV5-1	TRBJ2-7	CASSPFSGVYEQYF
TRBV7-2	TRBJ2-5	CASSPGGVETQYF
TRBV12-3/TRBV12-4	TRBJ2-1	CASSPYRHNEQFF
TRBV7-2	TRBJ1-5	CASSLRDRVNQPQHF
TRBV29-1	TRBJ2-7	CSVTWTGFSYEQYF
TRBV20-1	TRBJ1-1	CSARIAGTGNTEAFF
TRBV7-2	TRBJ1-6	CASSLASGGLLLHF
TRBV7-6	TRBJ2-1	CASSPASGGPNEQFF
TRBV4-3	TRBJ1-1	CASSQDRLMNTEAFF
TRBV18	TRBJ1-1	CASSPSGRTEAFF
TRBV4-1	TRBJ1-2	CASSQRGGVENGYTF
TRBV6-5	TRBJ2-1	CASSYRPLAKGHNEQFF
TRBV27	TRBJ1-1	CASSSRTGVNTEAFF
TRBV18	TRBJ2-7	CASSLSALQAGVSYEQYF
TRBV4-1	TRBJ2-5	CASSQGGETQYF
TRBV25-1	TRBJ2-5	CASRGVGETQYF
TRBV5-1	TRBJ2-1	CASSLQSQADEQFF
TRBV6-5	TRBJ2-2	CASSLRDVSNTGELFF
TRBV4-3	TRBJ2-1	CASSHAQSNEQFF
TRBV15	TRBJ1-3	CATSRGEQSSGNTIYF
TRBV20-1	TRBJ1-4	CSAVTGPNEKLFF
TRBV29-1	TRBJ2-5	CSATMGETQYF
TRBV6-6	TRBJ2-2	CASYGLNTGELFF
TRBV29-1	TRBJ2-1	CSVRRGAGNEQFF
TRBV9	TRBJ2-1	CASSGPKRGSDEQFF
TRBV7-2	TRBJ2-5	CASSRQGGADQETQYF
TRBV24-1	TRBJ2-1	CATSWGRSYNEQFF
TRBV12-3/TRBV12-4	TRBJ1-1	CASRPGHRNTEAFF
TRBV18	TRBJ1-4	CASSPNPDRGEKLFF
TRBV11-2	TRBJ2-3	CASSLSFGFPFVDTQYF
TRBV12-3/TRBV12-4	TRBJ2-5	CASSFPDRGETQYF
TRBV12-3/TRBV12-4	TRBJ1-4	CASSFVLTTNEKLFF
TRBV7-3	TRBJ1-1	CASSSGQFMNTEAFF